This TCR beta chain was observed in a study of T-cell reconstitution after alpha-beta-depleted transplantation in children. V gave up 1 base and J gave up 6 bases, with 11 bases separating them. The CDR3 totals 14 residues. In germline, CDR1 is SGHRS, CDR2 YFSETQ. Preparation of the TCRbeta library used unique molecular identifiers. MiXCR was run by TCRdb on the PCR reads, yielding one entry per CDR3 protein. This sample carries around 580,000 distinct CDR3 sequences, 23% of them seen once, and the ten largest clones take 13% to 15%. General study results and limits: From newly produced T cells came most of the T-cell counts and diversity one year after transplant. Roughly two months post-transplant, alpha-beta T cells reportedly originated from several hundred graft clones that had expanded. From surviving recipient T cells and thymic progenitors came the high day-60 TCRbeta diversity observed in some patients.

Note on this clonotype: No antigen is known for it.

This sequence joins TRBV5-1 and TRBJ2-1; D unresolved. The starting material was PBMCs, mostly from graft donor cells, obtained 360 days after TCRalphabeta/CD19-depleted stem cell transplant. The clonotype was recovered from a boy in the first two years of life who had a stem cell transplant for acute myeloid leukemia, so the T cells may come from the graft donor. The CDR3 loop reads CASSLYVASNEQFF. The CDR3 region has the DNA TGCGCCAGCAGCTTGTATGTTGCCAGCAATGAGCAGTTCTTC.